This record concerns one T cell receptor (beta chain) sequence. What it recognizes is unknown. The data are from a study of blood T cells in healthy people across ages. General study findings and limits: Diversity estimates drawn from one million T cells were deemed underestimates. The study lacked donor CMV status, which possibly confounded expanded clonotype changes. Per million T cells, the diversity of TCR beta decreased roughly linearly as age advanced.

The use of a sample-barcoded 5' primer and a J-beta primer mix characterized a second PCR of roughly 6 to 11 cycles. Each cDNA molecule, via a template-switch adaptor with 12 random nucleotides, was tagged. MiXCR, applied by TCRdb to the 5' RACE reads, yields one record per CDR3 protein. The top ten hold 5% to 7% of the sample, which has about 1.4 million distinct CDR3 sequences, 59% seen once. This CDR3 is built from 15 residues. With 3 bases clipped from V and 4 bases from J, the junction kept 6 bases outside the gene matches. Germline V lookup: CDR1 ENHRY, CDR2 SYGVKD. Sequencing was carried out using blood. The receptor was isolated from a young man in good health. The J gene is TRBJ2-7, the V gene TRBV10-3, with 10 bases identical to TRBD2. The CDR3 spells CAISDGLAGAYEQYF. The CDR3, as DNA: TGTGCCATCAGTGATGGGCTAGCGGGAGCATACGAGCAGTACTTC.